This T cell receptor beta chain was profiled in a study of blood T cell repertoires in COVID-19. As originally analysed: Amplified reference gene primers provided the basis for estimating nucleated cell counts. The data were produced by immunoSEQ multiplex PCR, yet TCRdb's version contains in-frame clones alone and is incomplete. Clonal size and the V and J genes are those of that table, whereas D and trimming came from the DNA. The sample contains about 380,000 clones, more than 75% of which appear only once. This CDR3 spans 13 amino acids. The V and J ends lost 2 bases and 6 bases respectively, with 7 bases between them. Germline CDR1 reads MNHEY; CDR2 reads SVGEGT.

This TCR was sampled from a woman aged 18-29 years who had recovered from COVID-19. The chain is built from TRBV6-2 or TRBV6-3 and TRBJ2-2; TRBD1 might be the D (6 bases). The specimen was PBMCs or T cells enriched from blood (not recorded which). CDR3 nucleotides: TGTGCCAGCAGTTACGGGACACCCGGGGAGCTGTTTTTT. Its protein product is CASSYGTPGELFF.